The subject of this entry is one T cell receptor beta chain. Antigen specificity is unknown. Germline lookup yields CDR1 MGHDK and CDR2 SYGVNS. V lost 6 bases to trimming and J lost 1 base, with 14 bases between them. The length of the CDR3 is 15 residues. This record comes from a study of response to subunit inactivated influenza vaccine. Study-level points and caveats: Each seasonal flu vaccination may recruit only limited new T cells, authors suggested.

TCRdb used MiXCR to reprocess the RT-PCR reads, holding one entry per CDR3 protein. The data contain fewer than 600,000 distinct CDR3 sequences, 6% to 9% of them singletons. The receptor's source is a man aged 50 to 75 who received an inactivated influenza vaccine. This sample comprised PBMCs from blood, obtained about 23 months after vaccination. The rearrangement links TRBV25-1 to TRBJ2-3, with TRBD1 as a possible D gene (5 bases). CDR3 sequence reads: CASREIGRGTDTQYF. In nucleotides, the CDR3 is TGTGCCAGCAGAGAAATAGGCAGGGGCACAGATACGCAGTATTTT.